This is a list of T cell receptor beta chains from one sample in a study of siplizumab effects on memory and regulatory T cells. The table came from immunoSEQ multiplex PCR; TCRdb's copy has only in-frame clones and leaves some out. Found here are approximately 100,000 clones, about 91% of them singletons; the top ten hold about 0.7%. Sequencing used Tregs sorted from blood. The receptor source for this set is a human donor in good health. Both conserved end residues are part of each CDR3. D genes are given only for firm matches. Clone size is given for some rows only: seen once, a few or many times, or a class if the clone is expanded.

j_gene: TRBJ2-7; abundance: -; d_gene: -; v_gene: TRBV4-2; CDR3aa: CASSQDTQADPPRKQYF; CDR3nt: TGTGCCAGCAGCCAAGATACCCAGGCAGATCCCCCTCGGAAGCAGTACTTC
j_gene: TRBJ2-7; abundance: -; d_gene: TRBD1; v_gene: TRBV28; CDR3aa: CASSLSTGGTYEQYF; CDR3nt: TGTGCCAGCAGTTTATCAACAGGGGGCACCTACGAGCAGTACTTC
j_gene: TRBJ1-1; abundance: -; d_gene: -; v_gene: TRBV2; CDR3aa: CAVRKGPNTEAFF; CDR3nt: TGTGCCGTAAGAAAGGGCCCGAACACTGAAGCTTTCTTT
j_gene: TRBJ2-3; abundance: -; d_gene: TRBD1; v_gene: TRBV28; CDR3aa: CASSLGGQGSGTQYF; CDR3nt: TGTGCCAGCAGTTTAGGGGGACAGGGATCCGGTACGCAGTATTTT
j_gene: TRBJ2-7; abundance: -; d_gene: -; v_gene: TRBV28; CDR3aa: CASSLRQGWSYEQYF; CDR3nt: TGTGCCAGCAGTTTACGGCAGGGATGGTCCTACGAGCAGTACTTC
j_gene: TRBJ2-5; abundance: -; d_gene: -; v_gene: TRBV7-2; CDR3aa: CASSPVFQETQYF; CDR3nt: TGTGCCAGCAGCCCAGTTTTCCAAGAGACCCAGTACTTC
j_gene: TRBJ2-7; abundance: -; d_gene: -; v_gene: TRBV4-1; CDR3aa: CASSQYGRDSYEQYF; CDR3nt: TGCGCCAGCAGCCAATATGGACGCGACTCCTACGAGCAGTACTTC
j_gene: TRBJ1-4; abundance: -; d_gene: -; v_gene: TRBV6-6; CDR3aa: CASRGGGRNEKLFF; CDR3nt: TGTGCCAGCAGGGGCGGAGGACGTAATGAAAAACTGTTTTTT
j_gene: TRBJ2-2; abundance: -; d_gene: -; v_gene: TRBV19; CDR3aa: CASSMVPRVTGTIFLNTGELFF; CDR3nt: TGTGCCAGTAGTATGGTCCCTCGTGTCACCGGGACGATTTTCCTGAACACCGGGGAGCTGTTTTTT
j_gene: TRBJ2-2; abundance: -; d_gene: -; v_gene: TRBV6-5; CDR3aa: CASSYFREEGELFF; CDR3nt: TGTGCCAGCAGTTACTTCAGGGAGGAGGGGGAGCTGTTTTTT
j_gene: TRBJ2-5; abundance: once; d_gene: -; v_gene: TRBV19; CDR3aa: CASRPERLSGETQYF; CDR3nt: TGTGCCAGTCGACCGGAGCGGCTGTCTGGAGAGACCCAGTACTTC
j_gene: TRBJ1-4; abundance: -; d_gene: -; v_gene: TRBV7-9; CDR3aa: CASSLGVANEKLFF; CDR3nt: TGTGCCAGCAGCCTAGGGGTTGCTAATGAAAAACTGTTTTTT
j_gene: TRBJ2-7; abundance: -; d_gene: TRBD2; v_gene: TRBV2; CDR3aa: CASRRLAGGYEQYF; CDR3nt: TGTGCCAGCAGACGCCTAGCGGGGGGCTACGAGCAGTACTTC
j_gene: TRBJ1-1; abundance: -; d_gene: TRBD1; v_gene: TRBV5-1; CDR3aa: CASSRDSLNTEAFF; CDR3nt: TGCGCCAGCAGCCGGGACAGCTTGAACACTGAAGCTTTCTTT
j_gene: TRBJ1-3; abundance: once; d_gene: -; v_gene: TRBV18; CDR3aa: CASSPTLDGNTIYF; CDR3nt: TGTGCCAGCTCACCGACCTTAGACGGAAACACCATATATTTT
j_gene: TRBJ2-1; abundance: -; d_gene: TRBD2; v_gene: TRBV10-3; CDR3aa: CAIKALAGGPGSSYNEQFF; CDR3nt: TGTGCCATCAAAGCACTAGCGGGAGGGCCTGGGAGCTCCTACAATGAGCAGTTCTTC
j_gene: TRBJ2-1; abundance: once; d_gene: -; v_gene: TRBV18; CDR3aa: CASSPPSGINEQFF; CDR3nt: TGTGCCAGCTCACCACCGTCGGGAATAAATGAGCAGTTCTTC
j_gene: TRBJ1-6; abundance: -; d_gene: -; v_gene: TRBV27; CDR3aa: CASSFYMRGSTATNSPLHF; CDR3nt: TGTGCCAGCAGTTTCTACATGAGAGGATCGACAGCTACCAATTCACCCCTCCACTTT
j_gene: TRBJ2-7; abundance: -; d_gene: -; v_gene: TRBV7-9; CDR3aa: CASSLGSGEQYF; CDR3nt: TGTGCCAGCAGCCTCGGCTCAGGCGAGCAGTACTTC
j_gene: TRBJ2-5; abundance: -; d_gene: TRBD2; v_gene: TRBV2; CDR3aa: CASSSGRAIGETQYF; CDR3nt: TGTGCCAGCAGTAGCGGGAGGGCCATAGGGGAGACCCAGTACTTC
j_gene: TRBJ2-1; abundance: -; d_gene: -; v_gene: TRBV9; CDR3aa: CASSVALALTYNEQFF; CDR3nt: TGTGCCAGCAGCGTAGCTCTAGCGCTTACCTACAATGAGCAGTTCTTC
j_gene: TRBJ2-3; abundance: -; d_gene: TRBD2; v_gene: TRBV5-1; CDR3aa: CASREGLAGADTQYF; CDR3nt: TGCGCCAGCAGAGAAGGACTAGCGGGGGCAGATACGCAGTATTTT
j_gene: TRBJ2-5; abundance: once; d_gene: -; v_gene: TRBV6-6; CDR3aa: CASSYSKQGRWETQYF; CDR3nt: TGTGCCAGCAGTTACTCGAAGCAGGGCAGGTGGGAGACCCAGTACTTC
j_gene: TRBJ1-2; abundance: -; d_gene: TRBD1; v_gene: TRBV6-5; CDR3aa: CASRTGFASGYTF; CDR3nt: TGTGCCAGCAGGACAGGGTTTGCTAGTGGCTACACCTTC
j_gene: TRBJ2-3; abundance: once; d_gene: TRBD2; v_gene: TRBV14; CDR3aa: CASRRSGNPDTQYF; CDR3nt: TGTGCCAGCAGACGAAGCGGGAATCCAGATACGCAGTATTTT
j_gene: TRBJ2-7; abundance: -; d_gene: -; v_gene: TRBV5-1; CDR3aa: CASSSLASAYEQYF; CDR3nt: TGCGCCAGCAGCTCCCTAGCGTCAGCCTACGAGCAGTACTTC
j_gene: TRBJ2-3; abundance: once; d_gene: TRBD2; v_gene: TRBV7-3; CDR3aa: CASSLVTSGSSDTQYF; CDR3nt: TGTGCCAGCAGCCTCGTTACTAGCGGGAGTTCAGATACGCAGTATTTT
j_gene: TRBJ1-2; abundance: once; d_gene: -; v_gene: TRBV6-1; CDR3aa: CASSEGAGLGYTF; CDR3nt: TGTGCCAGCAGTGAAGGGGCAGGGCTAGGCTACACCTTC
j_gene: TRBJ1-2; abundance: -; d_gene: -; v_gene: TRBV7-3; CDR3aa: CASSLSRGYGYTF; CDR3nt: TGTGCCAGCAGCTTATCTAGGGGCTATGGCTACACCTTC
j_gene: TRBJ2-3; abundance: few; d_gene: -; v_gene: TRBV9; CDR3aa: CASSRGLTDTQYF; CDR3nt: TGTGCCAGTTCCCGGGGGCTTACAGATACGCAGTATTTT
j_gene: TRBJ2-1; abundance: -; d_gene: TRBD2; v_gene: TRBV7-9; CDR3aa: CASSRRGAGDYNEQFF; CDR3nt: TGTGCCAGCAGCCGCCGGGGAGCGGGGGATTACAATGAGCAGTTCTTC
j_gene: TRBJ2-5; abundance: once; d_gene: TRBD1; v_gene: TRBV5-1; CDR3aa: CASTRQGVMETQYF; CDR3nt: TGCGCCAGCACGAGACAGGGGGTGATGGAGACCCAGTACTTC
j_gene: TRBJ1-5; abundance: -; d_gene: -; v_gene: TRBV28; CDR3aa: CASRRGGNQPQHF; CDR3nt: TGTGCCAGCAGACGTGGGGGCAATCAGCCCCAGCATTTT
j_gene: TRBJ2-5; abundance: -; d_gene: -; v_gene: TRBV29-1; CDR3aa: CSVDSAKYETQYF; CDR3nt: TGCAGCGTTGATTCGGCCAAGTACGAGACCCAGTACTTC
j_gene: TRBJ2-7; abundance: -; d_gene: TRBD1; v_gene: TRBV2; CDR3aa: CASRPPAGTGFDEQYF; CDR3nt: TGTGCCAGCAGGCCCCCCGCCGGGACAGGGTTTGACGAGCAGTACTTC
j_gene: TRBJ1-2; abundance: -; d_gene: -; v_gene: TRBV19; CDR3aa: CASSIPGIGGYTF; CDR3nt: TGTGCCAGTAGTATCCCGGGAATAGGTGGCTACACCTTC
j_gene: TRBJ1-1; abundance: -; d_gene: TRBD1; v_gene: TRBV2; CDR3aa: CASSANRGMTEAFF; CDR3nt: TGTGCCAGCAGTGCGAACAGGGGGATGACTGAAGCTTTCTTT
j_gene: TRBJ1-3; abundance: -; d_gene: -; v_gene: TRBV28; CDR3aa: CASSLIGGRANTIYF; CDR3nt: TGTGCCAGCAGTTTAATAGGAGGGCGGGCAAACACCATATATTTT
j_gene: TRBJ2-7; abundance: -; d_gene: -; v_gene: TRBV18; CDR3aa: CASSPQGFEQYF; CDR3nt: TGTGCCAGCTCACCACAGGGTTTCGAGCAGTACTTC
j_gene: TRBJ2-7; abundance: -; d_gene: TRBD1; v_gene: TRBV5-6; CDR3aa: CASSSGQGATYEQYF; CDR3nt: TGTGCCAGCAGCTCCGGACAGGGGGCGACCTACGAGCAGTACTTC
j_gene: TRBJ2-5; abundance: -; d_gene: -; v_gene: TRBV7-2; CDR3aa: CASGVRMFQYF; CDR3nt: TGTGCCAGCGGGGTCAGGATGTTCCAGTACTTC
j_gene: TRBJ2-1; abundance: -; d_gene: -; v_gene: TRBV29-1; CDR3aa: CSVGTHWNEQFF; CDR3nt: TGCAGCGTGGGGACCCATTGGAATGAGCAGTTCTTC
j_gene: TRBJ1-1; abundance: -; d_gene: -; v_gene: TRBV5-1; CDR3aa: CASRGPNTEAFF; CDR3nt: TGCGCCAGCCGGGGCCCGAACACTGAAGCTTTCTTT
j_gene: TRBJ2-1; abundance: -; d_gene: -; v_gene: TRBV14; CDR3aa: CASSQVGGSSYNEQFF; CDR3nt: TGTGCCAGCAGCCAAGTAGGCGGAAGCTCCTACAATGAGCAGTTCTTC
j_gene: TRBJ2-5; abundance: -; d_gene: TRBD2; v_gene: TRBV10-3; CDR3aa: CAIRGTSGTETQYF; CDR3nt: TGTGCCATCAGAGGGACTAGCGGGACTGAGACCCAGTACTTC
j_gene: TRBJ2-1; abundance: -; d_gene: -; v_gene: TRBV4-1; CDR3aa: CASSPERTRNEQFF; CDR3nt: TGCGCCAGCAGCCCAGAGAGAACCCGCAATGAGCAGTTCTTC
j_gene: TRBJ1-2; abundance: -; d_gene: TRBD1; v_gene: TRBV28; CDR3aa: CASSFAGGRNYGYTF; CDR3nt: TGTGCCAGCAGTTTCGCAGGGGGGCGTAACTATGGCTACACCTTC
j_gene: TRBJ2-1; abundance: -; d_gene: -; v_gene: TRBV6-6; CDR3aa: CASSSRWGLVYNEQFF; CDR3nt: TGTGCCAGCAGCTCACGGTGGGGACTGGTTTACAATGAGCAGTTCTTC
j_gene: TRBJ2-3; abundance: -; d_gene: -; v_gene: TRBV5-1; CDR3aa: CASSLPASTDTQYF; CDR3nt: TGCGCCAGCAGCTTGCCAGCTAGCACAGATACGCAGTATTTT
j_gene: TRBJ2-7; abundance: once; d_gene: TRBD2; v_gene: TRBV7-8; CDR3aa: CASSSQLAGGYEQYF; CDR3nt: TGTGCCAGCAGCTCCCAACTAGCGGGAGGCTACGAGCAGTACTTC
j_gene: TRBJ1-2; abundance: -; d_gene: -; v_gene: TRBV30; CDR3aa: CAWSGDGYGYTF; CDR3nt: TGTGCCTGGTCAGGGGATGGCTATGGCTACACCTTC
j_gene: TRBJ2-7; abundance: -; d_gene: -; v_gene: TRBV6-1; CDR3aa: CATCPGFYEQYF; CDR3nt: TGTGCCACCTGTCCGGGGTTCTACGAGCAGTACTTC
j_gene: TRBJ2-5; abundance: -; d_gene: -; v_gene: TRBV11-1; CDR3aa: CASSSSAGRETQYF; CDR3nt: TGTGCCAGCAGCTCGTCGGCAGGGCGGGAGACCCAGTACTTC
j_gene: TRBJ2-3; abundance: -; d_gene: -; v_gene: TRBV7-2; CDR3aa: CASSSPRRVGDTQYF; CDR3nt: TGTGCCAGCAGCTCACCGCGGAGGGTGGGAGATACGCAGTATTTT
j_gene: TRBJ2-3; abundance: -; d_gene: -; v_gene: TRBV7-9; CDR3aa: CASSLPYVKDTQYF; CDR3nt: TGTGCCAGCAGTTTACCATACGTAAAAGATACGCAGTATTTT
j_gene: TRBJ2-3; abundance: few; d_gene: -; v_gene: TRBV2; CDR3aa: CASNSDGGTAIF; CDR3nt: TGTGCCAGCAACTCCGATGGGGGGACGGCAATTTTT
j_gene: TRBJ1-2; abundance: -; d_gene: -; v_gene: TRBV19; CDR3aa: CASSIVDSNGYTF; CDR3nt: TGTGCCAGTAGTATAGTCGACAGCAATGGCTACACCTTC
j_gene: TRBJ2-2; abundance: -; d_gene: TRBD2; v_gene: TRBV5-1; CDR3aa: CASSLAGTSYTGELFF; CDR3nt: TGCGCCAGCAGCCTGGCCGGGACTAGTTACACCGGGGAGCTGTTTTTT
j_gene: TRBJ2-5; abundance: once; d_gene: TRBD2; v_gene: TRBV6-6; CDR3aa: CASSYFLAGEETQYF; CDR3nt: TGTGCCAGCAGTTACTTTTTAGCGGGAGAAGAGACCCAGTACTTC
j_gene: TRBJ1-3; abundance: -; d_gene: -; v_gene: TRBV30; CDR3aa: CAWRRSILGNTIYF; CDR3nt: TGTGCCTGGAGACGGTCTATTCTTGGAAACACCATATATTTT